This T cell receptor beta chain derives from a study of blood T cell repertoires in COVID-19. Across the whole study: Acute-phase and convalescent COVID-19 samples originated in the United States, Italy and Spain. Sample material is recorded as cDNA or gDNA derived from T cells, B-cell-depleted T cells, or PBMCs.

CDR3 size: 13 residues. V shed 6 bases and J 2 bases; nucleotides not matched to a gene: 3. Germline V gene lookup returns CDR1 SNHLY and CDR2 FYNNEI. Authors' processing steps: Estimates of nucleated cell counts were drawn from the amplification of reference gene primers. Generated by immunoSEQ multiplex PCR, the TCRdb table keeps only in-frame clones and is missing some. V and J calls and clone size follow that table, whereas D and trimming were derived from the DNA. The sample lists 45,000 to 70,000 clones; roughly 82% were seen once. The rearrangement uses TRBV2 and TRBJ1-2; 7 bases match TRBD1. Material for sequencing was peripheral blood. This TCR derives from an older woman with acute or convalescent COVID-19. Written as DNA, the CDR3 is TGTGCCAGCAGGCAGGGGGAAAACTATGGCTACACCTTC. It is translated as CASRQGENYGYTF.